The rows below give T cell receptor beta chains drawn from one sample of a study of T cell responses to AZD1222 COVID-19 vaccine. Profiling relied on immunoSEQ multiplex PCR, and the TCRdb table lists in-frame clones only, not all of them. This table holds tens of thousands of clones, 87% found once. Specimen: peripheral blood, collected 28 days after the second AZD1222 dose. These receptors were taken from an adult who received the AZD1222 COVID-19 vaccine. Both conserved end residues are part of each CDR3. D genes are given only for firm matches. Not all rows give a size; the values are once, few, many and, for expanded clones, a class.

d_call: -; j_call: TRBJ1-6; v_call: TRBV6-5; clone_size: -; cdr3_length: 13; cdr3_aa: CASSFPTGRTLHF; cdr3_nt: TGTGCCAGCAGTTTCCCGACTGGGAGGACCCTCCACTTT
d_call: -; j_call: TRBJ1-1; v_call: TRBV20-1; clone_size: -; cdr3_length: 11; cdr3_aa: CGESGRHGAFF; cdr3_nt: TGCGGCGAAAGCGGCCGGCACGGCGCTTTCTTT
d_call: -; j_call: TRBJ1-1; v_call: TRBV3-1/TRBV3-2; clone_size: -; cdr3_length: 14; cdr3_aa: CASSQMGRWAGAFF; cdr3_nt: TGTGCCAGCAGCCAAATGGGACGGTGGGCCGGGGCTTTCTTT
d_call: -; j_call: TRBJ2-4; v_call: TRBV6-1; clone_size: -; cdr3_length: 16; cdr3_aa: CASSEAPQVAKNIQYF; cdr3_nt: TGTGCCAGCAGTGAAGCGCCTCAGGTAGCCAAAAACATTCAGTACTTC
d_call: TRBD2; j_call: TRBJ2-5; v_call: TRBV18; clone_size: -; cdr3_length: 18; cdr3_aa: CASSASKGLAGVQETQYF; cdr3_nt: TGTGCCAGCTCAGCGTCTAAGGGACTAGCGGGAGTACAAGAGACCCAGTACTTC
d_call: -; j_call: TRBJ2-6; v_call: TRBV5-6; clone_size: -; cdr3_length: 15; cdr3_aa: CASSDVNSGANVLTF; cdr3_nt: TGTGCCAGCAGCGACGTTAACTCTGGGGCCAACGTCCTGACTTTC
d_call: TRBD1; j_call: TRBJ2-6; v_call: TRBV19; clone_size: -; cdr3_length: 18; cdr3_aa: CASSTRDSFISGANVLTF; cdr3_nt: TGTGCCAGTAGTACCAGGGACAGCTTCATCTCTGGGGCCAACGTCCTGACTTTC
d_call: -; j_call: TRBJ1-5; v_call: TRBV24-1; clone_size: few; cdr3_length: 16; cdr3_aa: CATSPRGLNSNQPQHF; cdr3_nt: TGTGCCACCAGCCCACGGGGGCTAAATAGCAATCAGCCCCAGCATTTT
d_call: -; j_call: TRBJ2-5; v_call: TRBV15; clone_size: once; cdr3_length: 15; cdr3_aa: CATSRAQGFGETQYF; cdr3_nt: TGTGCCACCAGCAGAGCACAGGGCTTCGGAGAGACCCAGTACTTC
d_call: -; j_call: TRBJ2-7; v_call: TRBV30; clone_size: once; cdr3_length: 13; cdr3_aa: CAWSGKVLYEQYF; cdr3_nt: TGTGCCTGGAGTGGAAAAGTCCTCTACGAGCAGTACTTC
d_call: -; j_call: TRBJ1-2; v_call: TRBV29-1; clone_size: -; cdr3_length: 11; cdr3_aa: CSVSPGYGYTF; cdr3_nt: TGCAGCGTTTCTCCGGGCTATGGCTACACCTTC
d_call: -; j_call: TRBJ2-1; v_call: TRBV12-5; clone_size: -; cdr3_length: 15; cdr3_aa: CASGLRVDSLGEQFF; cdr3_nt: TGTGCTAGTGGTCTCCGGGTGGACTCCCTCGGTGAGCAGTTCTTC
d_call: -; j_call: TRBJ2-1; v_call: TRBV2; clone_size: -; cdr3_length: 15; cdr3_aa: CASNALAIDNNEQFF; cdr3_nt: TGTGCCAGCAACGCTCTGGCGATCGACAACAATGAGCAGTTCTTC
d_call: TRBD2; j_call: TRBJ2-2; v_call: TRBV10-2; clone_size: -; cdr3_length: 14; cdr3_aa: CATGRAANTGELFF; cdr3_nt: TGCGCCACCGGGAGGGCAGCGAACACCGGGGAGCTGTTTTTT
d_call: TRBD1; j_call: TRBJ2-1; v_call: TRBV6-5; clone_size: -; cdr3_length: 14; cdr3_aa: CASRGDRFYNEQFF; cdr3_nt: TGTGCCAGCAGGGGGGACAGGTTTTACAATGAGCAGTTCTTC
d_call: TRBD2; j_call: TRBJ2-7; v_call: TRBV6-5; clone_size: -; cdr3_length: 14; cdr3_aa: CASSALAGGGEQYF; cdr3_nt: TGTGCCAGCAGCGCCCTAGCGGGAGGAGGTGAGCAGTACTTC
d_call: -; j_call: TRBJ2-5; v_call: TRBV24-1; clone_size: -; cdr3_length: 12; cdr3_aa: CATSDEGGTQYF; cdr3_nt: TGTGCCACCAGTGATGAGGGGGGGACCCAGTACTTC
d_call: -; j_call: TRBJ1-1; v_call: TRBV10-2; clone_size: -; cdr3_length: 14; cdr3_aa: CASSETYNGAEAFF; cdr3_nt: TGCGCCAGCAGTGAGACTTATAACGGCGCTGAAGCTTTCTTT
d_call: -; j_call: TRBJ1-2; v_call: TRBV30; clone_size: -; cdr3_length: 12; cdr3_aa: CAWSVSDYGYTF; cdr3_nt: TGTGCCTGGAGTGTAAGCGACTATGGCTACACCTTC
d_call: -; j_call: TRBJ2-2; v_call: TRBV25-1; clone_size: -; cdr3_length: 14; cdr3_aa: CASSLPSTSGELFF; cdr3_nt: TGTGCCAGCAGTCTCCCCAGCACCTCCGGGGAGCTGTTTTTT
d_call: -; j_call: TRBJ2-2; v_call: TRBV10-2; clone_size: once; cdr3_length: 13; cdr3_aa: CASTLVATGELFF; cdr3_nt: TGCGCCAGCACCCTCGTAGCCACCGGGGAGCTGTTTTTT
d_call: TRBD2; j_call: TRBJ2-7; v_call: TRBV27; clone_size: -; cdr3_length: 15; cdr3_aa: CASSPLAGGAPEQYF; cdr3_nt: TGTGCCAGCAGTCCCCTAGCGGGAGGGGCTCCCGAGCAGTACTTC
d_call: -; j_call: TRBJ2-3; v_call: TRBV7-3; clone_size: -; cdr3_length: 14; cdr3_aa: CASSRSGWDDTQYF; cdr3_nt: TGTGCCAGCAGTCGTTCGGGATGGGATGATACGCAGTATTTT
d_call: -; j_call: TRBJ1-5; v_call: TRBV6-5; clone_size: once; cdr3_length: 15; cdr3_aa: CASRARGGNGQPQHF; cdr3_nt: TGTGCCAGCAGGGCCCGGGGGGGGAATGGTCAGCCCCAGCATTTT
d_call: TRBD2; j_call: TRBJ2-1; v_call: TRBV3-1/TRBV3-2; clone_size: -; cdr3_length: 16; cdr3_aa: CASSPRTSGPYNEQFF; cdr3_nt: TGTGCCAGCAGCCCCCGGACTAGCGGACCCTACAATGAGCAGTTCTTC
d_call: -; j_call: TRBJ1-2; v_call: TRBV5-8; clone_size: -; cdr3_length: 15; cdr3_aa: CASSPRDRANYGYTF; cdr3_nt: TGTGCCAGCAGCCCCAGGGACCGAGCTAACTATGGCTACACCTTC
d_call: TRBD2; j_call: TRBJ2-3; v_call: TRBV27; clone_size: -; cdr3_length: 15; cdr3_aa: CASSWTSGRIDTQYF; cdr3_nt: TGTGCCAGCAGTTGGACTAGCGGGAGGATAGATACGCAGTATTTT
d_call: TRBD2; j_call: TRBJ2-3; v_call: TRBV7-4; clone_size: -; cdr3_length: 20; cdr3_aa: CASSSATHNWAGDPTDTQYF; cdr3_nt: TGTGCCAGCAGCTCGGCAACTCATAATTGGGCGGGAGACCCCACAGATACGCAGTATTTT
d_call: TRBD1; j_call: TRBJ2-3; v_call: TRBV5-1; clone_size: -; cdr3_length: 15; cdr3_aa: CASSRRGDSTDTQYF; cdr3_nt: TGCGCCAGCAGCCGGCGAGGGGACAGCACAGATACACAGTATTTT
d_call: -; j_call: TRBJ2-3; v_call: TRBV3-1/TRBV3-2; clone_size: -; cdr3_length: 15; cdr3_aa: CASSPRVGRADTQYF; cdr3_nt: TGTGCCAGCAGCCCGAGGGTAGGCCGGGCAGATACGCAGTATTTT
d_call: TRBD2; j_call: TRBJ2-3; v_call: TRBV7-2; clone_size: -; cdr3_length: 19; cdr3_aa: CASSLASGGGQFSTDTQYF; cdr3_nt: TGTGCCAGCAGCTTAGCTTCTGGCGGGGGGCAATTTAGCACAGATACGCAGTATTTT
d_call: -; j_call: TRBJ2-7; v_call: TRBV28; clone_size: -; cdr3_length: 15; cdr3_aa: CASSPIWGRGEKQYF; cdr3_nt: TGTGCCAGCAGTCCCATATGGGGGAGGGGGGAAAAGCAGTACTTC
d_call: TRBD2; j_call: TRBJ2-7; v_call: TRBV5-1; clone_size: -; cdr3_length: 14; cdr3_aa: CASSPLGGAYEQYF; cdr3_nt: TGCGCCAGCAGCCCCCTCGGGGGGGCCTACGAGCAGTACTTC
d_call: -; j_call: TRBJ1-5; v_call: TRBV12-3/TRBV12-4; clone_size: -; cdr3_length: 12; cdr3_aa: CASKSSNQPQHF; cdr3_nt: TGTGCCAGCAAGAGTAGCAATCAGCCCCAGCATTTT
d_call: -; j_call: TRBJ1-2; v_call: TRBV30; clone_size: -; cdr3_length: 14; cdr3_aa: CAWSLGGGLGGYTF; cdr3_nt: TGTGCCTGGTCATTGGGTGGGGGCCTGGGAGGCTACACCTTC
d_call: -; j_call: TRBJ2-7; v_call: TRBV28; clone_size: -; cdr3_length: 12; cdr3_aa: CASSLLSGEQYF; cdr3_nt: TGTGCCAGCAGTTTATTGTCGGGCGAGCAGTACTTC
d_call: -; j_call: TRBJ2-3; v_call: TRBV5-1; clone_size: -; cdr3_length: 16; cdr3_aa: CASSLISMQGSDTQYF; cdr3_nt: TGCGCCAGCAGCTTGATTTCGATGCAGGGTTCAGATACGCAGTATTTT
d_call: TRBD2; j_call: TRBJ2-1; v_call: TRBV4-2; clone_size: -; cdr3_length: 17; cdr3_aa: CASSQDLAEGSYNEQFF; cdr3_nt: TGTGCCAGCAGCCAAGATCTAGCGGAGGGCTCCTACAATGAGCAGTTCTTC
d_call: -; j_call: TRBJ1-2; v_call: TRBV6-6; clone_size: -; cdr3_length: 12; cdr3_aa: CASSYATDGYTF; cdr3_nt: TGTGCCAGCAGTTACGCGACAGATGGCTACACCTTC
d_call: TRBD1; j_call: TRBJ1-6; v_call: TRBV27; clone_size: -; cdr3_length: 13; cdr3_aa: CATSGGYNSPLHF; cdr3_nt: TGTGCCACCTCAGGGGGATATAATTCACCCCTCCACTTT
d_call: -; j_call: TRBJ2-3; v_call: TRBV29-1; clone_size: -; cdr3_length: 12; cdr3_aa: CSVGGPPDTQYF; cdr3_nt: TGCAGCGTTGGAGGTCCCCCAGATACGCAGTATTTT
d_call: -; j_call: TRBJ1-6; v_call: TRBV9; clone_size: -; cdr3_length: 14; cdr3_aa: CASSVGQYNSPLHF; cdr3_nt: TGTGCCAGCAGCGTAGGACAGTATAATTCACCCCTCCACTTT
d_call: -; j_call: TRBJ1-5; v_call: TRBV14; clone_size: -; cdr3_length: 14; cdr3_aa: CASRTHFPRQPQHF; cdr3_nt: TGTGCCAGCAGGACCCATTTTCCGCGTCAGCCCCAGCATTTT
d_call: TRBD1; j_call: TRBJ2-6; v_call: TRBV28; clone_size: -; cdr3_length: 16; cdr3_aa: CASSWDRGSGANVLTF; cdr3_nt: TGTGCCAGCAGTTGGGACAGGGGGTCTGGGGCCAACGTCCTGACTTTC
d_call: -; j_call: TRBJ2-7; v_call: TRBV14; clone_size: -; cdr3_length: 16; cdr3_aa: CASSQRGPTLSYEQYF; cdr3_nt: TGTGCCAGCAGCCAAAGAGGTCCCACCCTCTCCTACGAGCAGTACTTC
d_call: -; j_call: TRBJ2-5; v_call: TRBV11-2; clone_size: -; cdr3_length: 13; cdr3_aa: CASSLRFRETQYF; cdr3_nt: TGTGCCAGCAGCTTGAGGTTTCGAGAGACCCAGTACTTC
d_call: -; j_call: TRBJ1-1; v_call: TRBV7-9; clone_size: once; cdr3_length: 16; cdr3_aa: CASSFLVAGRVTEAFF; cdr3_nt: TGTGCCAGCAGCTTCTTGGTGGCAGGCAGGGTCACTGAAGCTTTCTTT
d_call: TRBD2; j_call: TRBJ2-7; v_call: TRBV27; clone_size: -; cdr3_length: 16; cdr3_aa: CASSLSTSGRTYEQYF; cdr3_nt: TGTGCCAGCAGTTTATCCACTAGCGGGAGGACCTACGAGCAGTACTTC
d_call: -; j_call: TRBJ2-4; v_call: TRBV19; clone_size: -; cdr3_length: 14; cdr3_aa: CASSPQGWFGIQYF; cdr3_nt: TGTGCCAGTAGTCCTCAGGGGTGGTTCGGCATTCAGTACTTC
d_call: -; j_call: TRBJ2-7; v_call: TRBV12-3/TRBV12-4; clone_size: -; cdr3_length: 13; cdr3_aa: CASSSKGFHEQYF; cdr3_nt: TGTGCCAGCAGTTCGAAGGGGTTCCACGAGCAGTACTTC
d_call: -; j_call: TRBJ1-2; v_call: TRBV19; clone_size: -; cdr3_length: 14; cdr3_aa: CASTIKAGTGGYTF; cdr3_nt: TGTGCCAGTACCATTAAAGCCGGGACCGGGGGCTACACCTTC
d_call: TRBD2; j_call: TRBJ2-1; v_call: TRBV11-1; clone_size: -; cdr3_length: 15; cdr3_aa: CASSLTLLAGGEQFF; cdr3_nt: TGTGCCAGCAGCTTAACGCTACTAGCGGGAGGGGAGCAGTTCTTC
d_call: -; j_call: TRBJ2-2; v_call: TRBV19; clone_size: -; cdr3_length: 14; cdr3_aa: CASSIKLTTGELFF; cdr3_nt: TGTGCCAGTAGTATAAAACTGACCACCGGGGAGCTGTTTTTT